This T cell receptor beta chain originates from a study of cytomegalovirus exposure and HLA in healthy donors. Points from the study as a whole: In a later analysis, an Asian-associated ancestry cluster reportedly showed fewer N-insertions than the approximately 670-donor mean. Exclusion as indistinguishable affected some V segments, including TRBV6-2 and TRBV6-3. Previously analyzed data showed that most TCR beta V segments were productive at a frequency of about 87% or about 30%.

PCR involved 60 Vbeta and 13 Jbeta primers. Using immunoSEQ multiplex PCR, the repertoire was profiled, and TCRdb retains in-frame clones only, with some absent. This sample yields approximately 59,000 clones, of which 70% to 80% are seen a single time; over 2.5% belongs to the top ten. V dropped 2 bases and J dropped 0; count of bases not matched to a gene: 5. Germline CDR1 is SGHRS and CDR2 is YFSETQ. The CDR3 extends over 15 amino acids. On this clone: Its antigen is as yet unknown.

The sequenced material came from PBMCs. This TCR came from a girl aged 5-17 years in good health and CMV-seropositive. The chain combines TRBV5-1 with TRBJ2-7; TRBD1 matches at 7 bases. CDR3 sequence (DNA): TGCGCCAGCAGCTTTGAGGGGGCCCACTCCTACGAGCAGTACTTC. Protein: CASSFEGAHSYEQYF.